Listed below are T cell receptor beta chains from one sample, sequenced in a study of T cell responses to AZD1222 COVID-19 vaccine. TCRdb's table, derived via immunoSEQ multiplex PCR, lists solely in-frame clones and lacks some. The data show 150,000 to 200,000 clones, roughly 90% seen once. This specimen was peripheral blood, taken 28 days after the second AZD1222 dose. These receptors were obtained from an adult who received the AZD1222 COVID-19 vaccine. CDR3s include the opening cysteine and the closing phenylalanine or tryptophan. A D gene is named only where the DNA matches it firmly. Not all rows give a size; the values are once, few, many and, for expanded clones, a class.

>few|.|TRBV2|TRBJ1-1
CASRADMNTEAFF
TGTGCCAGCAGGGCAGACATGAACACTGAAGCTTTCTTT
>.|TRBD2|TRBV15|TRBJ2-7
CATSRGLASDEQYF
TGTGCCACCAGCAGGGGACTAGCGTCGGACGAGCAGTACTTC
>.|.|TRBV7-3|TRBJ2-1
CASSLSSYNEQFF
TGTGCCAGCAGCTTAAGCAGTTACAATGAGCAGTTCTTC
>.|.|TRBV3-1/TRBV3-2|TRBJ1-6
CASSPMGGGNSPLHF
TGTGCCAGCAGCCCCATGGGAGGGGGGAATTCACCCCTCCACTTT
>.|.|TRBV6-5|TRBJ1-5
CASSYSSPAGIEPQHF
TGTGCCAGCAGTTACTCCTCTCCGGCAGGGATAGAGCCCCAGCATTTT
>.|TRBD1|TRBV7-3|TRBJ1-2
CASSLGAGGGGYTF
TGTGCCAGCAGCTTAGGGGCAGGGGGCGGTGGCTACACCTTC
>.|.|TRBV2|TRBJ2-3
CASSEVRDTQYF
TGTGCCAGCAGTGAGGTACGAGATACGCAGTATTTT
>.|.|TRBV12-5|TRBJ1-5
CASGAGTGNQPQHF
TGTGCTAGTGGTGCAGGGACGGGGAATCAGCCCCAGCATTTT
>.|TRBD2|TRBV7-8|TRBJ2-3
CASSEGTSGPIPSTDTQYF
TGTGCCAGCAGCGAAGGGACTAGCGGACCTATACCGAGCACAGATACGCAGTATTTT
>.|.|TRBV5-6|TRBJ2-2
CASSLARTGELFF
TGTGCCAGCAGCTTGGCGCGCACCGGGGAGCTGTTTTTT
>.|TRBD1|TRBV7-9|TRBJ2-2
CASSDRGQATGELFF
TGTGCCAGCAGCGACAGGGGACAAGCCACCGGGGAGCTGTTTTTT
>.|.|TRBV6-5|TRBJ2-4
CASGIGLGKNIQYF
TGTGCCAGCGGTATCGGGTTAGGCAAAAACATTCAGTACTTC
>.|.|TRBV6-4|TRBJ1-5
CASSARGGSNQPQHF
TGTGCCAGCAGTGCTAGGGGAGGGAGCAATCAGCCCCAGCATTTT
>once|.|TRBV7-9|TRBJ1-3
CATPVGPGNTIYF
TGTGCCACCCCCGTGGGGCCTGGAAACACCATATATTTT
>.|TRBD1|TRBV9|TRBJ1-1
CASSPPGTGGSEAFF
TGTGCCAGCAGCCCCCCCGGGACAGGGGGATCTGAAGCTTTCTTT
>.|TRBD2|TRBV5-1|TRBJ2-7
CASSSRAGVGSYEQYF
TGCGCCAGCAGTTCCCGAGCGGGGGTGGGGTCCTACGAGCAGTACTTC
>once|.|TRBV6-1|TRBJ2-7
CASSELVTPLRGYEQYF
TGTGCCAGCAGTGAGCTGGTAACCCCCTTAAGAGGCTACGAGCAGTACTTC
>.|TRBD1|TRBV12-3/TRBV12-4|TRBJ1-3
CASSLQGADTIYF
TGTGCCAGCAGTCTACAGGGGGCTGACACCATATATTTT
>.|TRBD1|TRBV15|TRBJ2-7
CATSSLNRDRGTYEQYF
TGTGCCACCAGCAGCCTAAACCGGGACAGGGGAACCTACGAGCAGTACTTC
>.|.|TRBV20-1|TRBJ2-3
CSASLADNTDTQYF
TGCAGTGCTAGTCTAGCAGACAACACAGATACGCAGTATTTT